This TCR beta chain was sequenced during a study of T-cell reconstitution after alpha-beta-depleted transplantation in children. Looked up from germline, CDR1 is SGHVS and CDR2 is FQNEAQ. This CDR3 comprises 15 residues. V was clipped by 3 bases and J by 6 bases, with 16 bases between them. Preparation of the TCRbeta library involved a method that used unique molecular identifiers. Each CDR3 protein gets one entry after TCRdb re-called the PCR reads with MiXCR. The sample shows 600,000 to 700,000 distinct CDR3 sequences, 16% of them seen only once. The source was PBMCs from the stem cell graft donor, collected from the stem cell graft. V gene TRBV7-8 combines with J gene TRBJ2-3; D perhaps matches TRBD1 (5 bases). The TCR sequence derives from a human donor who donated a stem cell graft to a child with acute myeloid leukemia. The CDR3 loop reads CASSLKGYPSDTQYF. The CDR3 DNA reads as TGTGCCAGCAGCTTGAAGGGGTACCCTTCGGATACGCAGTATTTT. The complete variable domain, with remaining parts taken from reference TRBV7-8 and TRBJ2-3, reads GAGVSQSPRYKVAKRGQDVALRCDPISGHVSLFWYQQALGQGPEFLTYFQNEAQLDKSGLPSDRFFAERPEGSVSTLKIQRTQQEDSAVYLCASSLKGYPSDTQYFGPGTRLTVL.